A single sample is the source of the 26 T cell receptor beta chains below, sequenced in a study of spatial heterogeneity in lung cancer. Specified time point: sample taken at primary tumor resection. In each case, whole RNA from tumor, nontumor lung or frozen PBMC was sequenced unsorted. From the 5' RACE reads, TCRdb called clonotypes with MiXCR, one entry per CDR3 protein. The sample comprises 85,000 to 100,000 distinct CDR3 sequences, approximately 12% of which are singletons, and more than 40% rests with the top ten. Material: PBMCs, obtained at surgery. Receptors originate from a male donor with early-stage non-small cell lung cancer.

In the case of this clonotype: A much larger clone lies a single base off, so this may be a read error. The chain recombines TRBV7-9 with TRBJ2-1; no reliable D call. CDR3 length: 16 residues. V shed 0 bases and J shed 0 bases, with 9 bases lying between them. Per germline, CDR1 SEHNR and CDR2 FQNEAQ (reference sequence). The CDR3 nucleotides read TGTGCCAGCAGCTTAGCGGCGAGCACCTCCTACAATGAGCAGTTCTTC. It translates to CASSLAASTSYNEQFF. Full variable domain (rest looked up from reference TRBV7-9 and TRBJ2-1): DTGVSQNPRHKITKRGQNVTFRCDPISEHNRLYWYRQTLGQGPEFLTYFQNEAQLEKSRLLSDRFSAERPKGSFSTLEIQRTEQGDSAMYLCASSLAASTSYNEQFFGPGTRLTVL.

This clonotype was observed a handful of times. V usage is TRBV7-6 and J usage is TRBJ2-7; 9 bases line up with TRBD1. The trim removed 1 base at V and 5 bases at J, leaving 9 bases unmatched. CDR1 is SGHVS, CDR2 FNYEAQ, per germline. This CDR3 has 16 amino acids. CDR3 loop: CASSLGGGQGPHEQYF. DNA for the CDR3: TGTGCCAGCAGCTTAGGGGGCGGACAGGGGCCGCACGAGCAGTACTTC.

A few counts support this clonotype. The rearrangement joins TRBV6-1 to TRBJ1-6, with TRBD1 as a possible D gene (5 bases). Germline assignment: CDR1 MNHNS and CDR2 SASEGT. The V and J ends lost 1 base and 6 bases respectively, with 16 bases between them. This CDR3 is built from 17 residues. This CDR3 is CASSEGGIWRGNSPLHF. The CDR3, as DNA: TGTGCCAGCAGTGAAGGGGGGATTTGGAGAGGTAATTCACCCCTCCACTTT.

This clonotype was seen a few times. The rearrangement joins TRBV20-1 to TRBJ2-3; D ambiguous. Germline CDR1 is DFQATT and CDR2 is SNEGSKA (reference sequence). The CDR3 covers 15 residues. V dropped 0 bases and J dropped 0 bases, with 10 bases sitting between them. The CDR3 bases are TGCAGTGCTAGAGACCGGAAGTTTAGCACAGATACGCAGTATTTT. Its protein is CSARDRKFSTDTQYF.

This clonotype has a handful of counts. This chain connects TRBV7-9 to TRBJ1-6; tentative D call: TRBD1 (5 bases). V shed 8 bases and J shed 6 bases, with 17 bases lying between them. CDR3 length: 15 amino acids. CDR1 and CDR2 from the germline V gene are SEHNR and FQNEAQ (reference sequence). The CDR3 bases are TGTGCCAGCGGATTTCCCGGGACCGGTAATTCACCCCTCCACTTT. Its translation: CASGFPGTGNSPLHF.

This clonotype was observed many times. The gene calls are TRBV7-2 and TRBJ2-1, with unresolved D. Germline assignment: CDR1 SGHTA and CDR2 FQGNSA. CDR3 size: 12 residues. Trimming cost V 1 base and J 9 bases, with 7 bases left between them. In DNA, the CDR3 is TGTGCCAGCAGCTTAGGAACTGGTGAGCAGTTCTTC. Translated, it gives CASSLGTGEQFF.

This chain links TRBV4-2 with TRBJ2-7, with D possibly TRBD2 on 6 matching bases. V was pared by 0 bases and J by 0 bases, with 12 bases between. CDR1 and CDR2 from the germline V gene are LGHNA and YNFKEQ. The CDR3 covers 16 residues. CDR3 DNA sequence: TGTGCCAGCAGCCAAGATTCGGCGGGAAGCTCCTACGAGCAGTACTTC. It specifies CASSQDSAGSSYEQYF.

V usage is TRBV20-1 and J usage is TRBJ2-1; possible D gene TRBD2, 6 bases. Germline CDR1 DFQATT, CDR2 SNEGSKA (reference sequence). V lost 5 bases and J 3 bases, leaving 11 bases between the germline ends. This CDR3 comprises 13 residues. The CDR3 nucleotides are TGCAGTGCTGGGGAGGTAAACTACAATGAGCAGTTCTTC. This gives the protein CSAGEVNYNEQFF.

The chain is built from TRBV6-6 and TRBJ1-1; no reliable D call. The germline V gene encodes CDR1 MNHNY and CDR2 SVGAGI (reference sequence). V was shortened by 5 bases and J by 8 bases, with 12 bases between the two germline ends. CDR3 length: 12 residues. Here the CDR3 reads CASSLNLREAFF. The CDR3 DNA follows: TGTGCCAGCAGTCTTAATTTGCGGGAAGCTTTCTTT.

This clonotype was recorded a few times. The rearrangement uses TRBV27 and TRBJ1-4, with D possibly being TRBD1 (5 bases). The CDR3 length is 16 residues. V gave up 6 bases and J gave up 1 base, with 15 bases separating them. Germline V gene data show CDR1 as MNHEY and CDR2 as SMNVEV (reference sequence). Here the CDR3 DNA reads TGTGCCAGCAGGGGAAGGATGGGGGAAACTAATGAAAAACTGTTTTTT. Encoded protein: CASRGRMGETNEKLFF.

This clonotype was recorded many times. The chain joins TRBV6-6 to TRBJ2-2; D ambiguous. V was pared by 2 bases and J by 6 bases, with 16 bases between. The CDR3 sequence is 16 residues long. Germline-derived CDR1 and CDR2 are MNHNY and SVGAGI (reference sequence). CDR3 DNA: TGTGCCAGCAGTTACCAACGGGCCACCCTACCCGGGGAGCTGTTTTTT. Its protein is CASSYQRATLPGELFF.

The sample holds many counts of this clonotype. The chain employs TRBV20-1 and TRBJ2-7; TRBD2 matches at 8 bases. Germline V gene data show CDR1 as DFQATT and CDR2 as SNEGSKA (reference sequence). The CDR3 extends over 15 amino acids. The ends lost 5 bases at V and 5 bases at J; junction bases unmatched: 14. The CDR3 nucleotides read TGCAGTGCTGCCCCGGGGAGCGGGAGTGTCAACGAGCAGTACTTC. It translates to CSAAPGSGSVNEQYF.

This clonotype turned up a few times. Written as DNA, the CDR3 is TGTGCCAGCGCAGGTGAAAAACTGTTTTTT. Translation: CASAGEKLFF. The J gene is TRBJ1-4, the V gene TRBV7-9; D gene unclear. Germline V gives CDR1 SEHNR, CDR2 FQNEAQ (reference sequence). V was pared by 8 bases and J by 7 bases, with 5 bases between. The CDR3 covers 10 residues.

Here the CDR3 reads CATSDAGEGTDTQYF. The CDR3 DNA reads TGTGCCACCAGTGACGCGGGAGAAGGGACAGATACGCAGTATTTT. The V gene is TRBV24-1, the J gene TRBJ2-3; 7 bases map to TRBD2. J gave up 3 bases and V 4 bases, and 6 bases lay outside the gene matches. This CDR3 spans 15 amino acids. The germline gives CDR1 KGHDR, CDR2 SFDVKD.

The genes are TRBV20-1 and TRBJ1-5; D unclear. The CDR3 is 15 residues long. Trimming took 1 base from V and 3 from J, leaving 13 bases between them. From germline, CDR1 is DFQATT and CDR2 SNEGSKA (reference sequence). The CDR3 nucleotides read TGCAGTGCTAGAGTATCGGCCCGTGACAATCAGCCCCAGCATTTT. Translating it yields CSARVSARDNQPQHF.

The gene calls are TRBV27 and TRBJ2-5; TRBD2 matches 7 bases. The CDR3 extends over 14 amino acids. V lost 5 bases to trimming and J lost 4 bases; unmatched junction nucleotides: 7. CDR1 and CDR2 from the germline V gene are MNHEY and SMNVEV (reference sequence). CDR3 sequence: CASSRRGGTETQYF. Written as DNA, the CDR3 is TGTGCCAGCAGTCGGCGGGGAGGGACAGAGACCCAGTACTTC.

This chain joins TRBV7-2 and TRBJ2-5; D possibly corresponds to TRBD2 (6 bases). The germline V gene encodes CDR1 SGHTA and CDR2 FQGNSA. This CDR3 is built from 15 residues. V lost 5 bases and J 2 bases, leaving 15 bases between the germline ends. The CDR3 nucleotides read TGTGCCAGCAGCGTCCAGACTAGTGTACAAGAGACCCAGTACTTC. This translates into CASSVQTSVQETQYF.

The V gene is TRBV20-1, the J gene TRBJ2-3; D may be TRBD1 (6 bases). The ends were cut back, 2 bases at V and 2 bases at J, with 17 bases in the middle. Germline lookup yields CDR1 DFQATT and CDR2 SNEGSKA (reference sequence). The CDR3 runs to 16 residues. CDR3 loop: CSARNGRTENTDTQYF. The CDR3 nucleotides are TGCAGTGCTAGAAATGGACGGACAGAGAACACAGATACGCAGTATTTT.

The chain uses TRBV23-1 and TRBJ2-3, with 10 bases lining up with TRBD1. TRBV23-1 is marked as an open reading frame, function uncertain. V dropped 6 bases and J dropped 2; count of bases not matched to a gene: 17. This CDR3 region has 19 residues. CDR3: CASRNRDRGRHHITDTQYF. The CDR3 DNA reads as TGCGCCAGCAGGAACCGGGACAGGGGCCGCCATCACATCACAGATACGCAGTATTTT.

The V gene is TRBV9, the J gene TRBJ2-1; tentative D call: TRBD1 (6 bases). Per the germline V gene, CDR1 is SGDLS and CDR2 is YYNGEE. Trimming left V 0 bases short and J 5 bases short, with 6 bases between. The CDR3 spans 13 residues. The CDR3 DNA reads as TGTGCCAGCAGCGTAGACAGGGACAATGAGCAGTTCTTC. Encoded protein: CASSVDRDNEQFF.

To note about this clonotype: A single base separates this from a much larger clone, so it may be a read error. This rearrangement joins TRBV7-2 to TRBJ2-3; no clear D. This CDR3 is built from 14 residues. The V gene lost 6 bases and the J gene lost 1 base, with 11 bases spanning the gap. CDR1 is SGHTA and CDR2 is FQGNSA in the germline V gene. The CDR3 loop reads CTSSAQSGTDTQYF. The CDR3 nucleotides read TGTACCAGCAGTGCCCAGAGCGGCACAGATACGCAGTATTTT.

In its sample, this clonotype was seen a few times. The V and J genes are TRBV11-2 and TRBJ2-7, with D perhaps matching TRBD1 or TRBD2 (6 bases each). V lost 4 bases and J 6 bases, leaving 16 bases between the germline ends. The length of the CDR3 is 14 residues. Germline V CDR1 and CDR2: SGHAT, FQNNGV. The CDR3 here is CASSSMSGGPEQYF. The CDR3 DNA reads TGTGCCAGCAGCTCGATGAGTGGGGGGCCCGAGCAGTACTTC.

This clonotype was observed a handful of times. This sequence joins TRBV28 and TRBJ2-7; 9 nucleotides agree with TRBD1. Germline V gene sequence: CDR1 MDHEN, CDR2 SYDVKM. The CDR3 totals 15 residues. J gave up 3 bases and V 9 bases, and 12 bases lay outside the gene matches. The CDR3 is CASRRQRTGVYEQYF. The DNA of the CDR3 is TGTGCCAGTCGACGGCAGCGGACAGGGGTCTACGAGCAGTACTTC.

This sequence joins TRBV10-3 and TRBJ2-3; D might be TRBD1 or TRBD2, each matching 5 bases. From germline, CDR1 is ENHRY and CDR2 SYGVKD. Trimming stripped 6 bases from V and 2 bases from J, with 9 bases between. The CDR3 length is 13 residues. CDR3 sequence (DNA): TGTGCCATCAGGGGACCTACCACAGATACGCAGTATTTT. This sequence encodes CAIRGPTTDTQYF.

The rearrangement links TRBV30 to TRBJ2-7; D ambiguous. CDR1 is GTSNPN and CDR2 is SVGIG in the germline V gene (reference sequence). The CDR3 totals 13 residues. Trimming shortened V by 3 bases and J by 0 bases, and 9 bases separated the two germline ends. The CDR3 reads CAWSQANSYEQYF. The CDR3 DNA reads TGTGCCTGGAGCCAGGCCAACTCCTACGAGCAGTACTTC.

Only a few counts were recorded for this clonotype. The genes are TRBV3-1 and TRBJ1-4; the D gene is possibly TRBD1 (5 bases). The CDR3 contains 15 residues. Per the germline V gene, CDR1 is LGHDT and CDR2 is YNNKEL (reference sequence). V was cut by 0 bases and J by 8 bases, with 13 bases left in between. CDR3 sequence (DNA): TGTGCCAGCAGCCAAGATCGGCCGTCAGGGGAAAAACTGTTTTTT. This codes for CASSQDRPSGEKLFF.